The 10 T cell receptor beta chains given below trace back to one sample, sequenced in a study of a mutant IDH1 vaccine in newly diagnosed glioma. The table came from immunoSEQ multiplex PCR; TCRdb's copy has only in-frame clones and leaves some out. The data hold tens of thousands of clones, with about four fifths observed a single time. Antigens of these TCRs are unknown. Time point indicated: week 5, during vaccination. Alongside topical imiquimod, each dose of vaccine comprised 300 ug of mutant IDH1 20-mer peptide. Sequenced here: PBMCs, sampled from a glioma patient whose treatment included an IDH1 peptide vaccine. The receptors were gathered from a man aged 25 to 40 with glioma.

The chain links TRBV7-2 to TRBJ1-2; 7 nucleotides match TRBD1. Germline V lookup: CDR1 SGHTA, CDR2 FQGNSA. There are 13 residues in the CDR3. The V gene end was trimmed by 1 base and the J gene end by 8 bases; junction bases not matched to a gene: 4. This CDR3 is CASSLVSRGGYTF. In DNA form, the CDR3 reads TGTGCCAGCAGCTTAGTGTCCAGGGGGGGCTACACCTTC.

This sequence joins TRBV5-1 and TRBJ2-1; no definite D call. Germline CDR1 SGHRS, CDR2 YFSETQ. The CDR3 runs to 13 residues. Trimming pared 0 bases from V and 4 bases from J, leaving 5 bases between. The CDR3 nucleotides read TGCGCCAGCAGCTTGGCCACGTACAATGAGCAGTTCTTC. As protein: CASSLATYNEQFF.

This chain joins TRBV10-2 and TRBJ1-1; 7 nucleotides match TRBD1. Germline trimming cut 3 bases from V and 3 bases from J; bases unmatched to any gene: 1. Germline CDR1 reads WSHSY; CDR2 reads SAAADI. This CDR3 comprises 13 residues. Here the CDR3 reads CASSDDRDTEAFF. CDR3 nucleotide sequence: TGCGCCAGCAGTGATGACAGGGACACTGAAGCTTTCTTT.

The chain carries TRBV2 and TRBJ2-7; 9 bases are shared with TRBD1. Germline lookup yields CDR1 SNHLY and CDR2 FYNNEI. The CDR3 has 12 amino acids. With 6 bases clipped from V and 6 bases from J, the junction kept 3 bases outside the gene matches. This CDR3 is CASRGQGSEQYF. The CDR3 nucleotides read TGTGCCAGCAGGGGACAGGGATCCGAGCAGTACTTC.

This clone was observed a few times. The chain combines TRBV9 with TRBJ2-3; D is perhaps TRBD2 (6 bases). V lost 2 bases and J lost 4, with 11 bases in between. This CDR3 has 14 amino acids. CDR1 SGDLS and CDR2 YYNGEE come from the germline V gene. The CDR3 DNA follows: TGTGCCAGCAGCGTTTCTAGCGACCCAGATACGCAGTATTTT. Its protein product is CASSVSSDPDTQYF. Together with reference TRBV9 and TRBJ2-3, the CDR3 gives the full variable domain: DSGVTQTPKHLITATGQRVTLRCSPRSGDLSVYWYQQSLDQGLQFLIQYYNGEERAKGNILERFSAQQFPDLHSELNLSSLELGDSALYFCASSVSSDPDTQYFGPGTRLTVL.

The chain couples TRBV5-1 to TRBJ2-2; D ambiguous. The CDR3 is 12 amino acids. The V end was cut by 4 bases, the J end by 6 bases, with 7 bases between. Germline CDR1 and CDR2: SGHRS and YFSETQ. The CDR3 DNA follows: TGCGCCAGCAGCCGAGTCCCCGGGGAGCTGTTTTTT. Amino acid sequence: CASSRVPGELFF.

This clone was observed a handful of times. The chain recombines TRBV7-2 with TRBJ2-2, with 8 bases that match TRBD1. The V gene's germline CDR1 is SGHTA and CDR2 FQGNSA. The V gene end was trimmed by 2 bases and the J gene end by 4 bases; junction bases not matched to a gene: 6. This CDR3 contains 16 residues. DNA of the CDR3: TGTGCCAGCAGCTTAAAGGCAGGGGGCTTCACCGGGGAGCTGTTTTTT. Amino acids: CASSLKAGGFTGELFF.

The rearrangement uses TRBV5-1 and TRBJ1-1; TRBD1 matches at 8 bases. In germline, CDR1 is SGHRS, CDR2 YFSETQ. Trimming cost V 1 base and J 6 bases; bases outside gene matches: 14. This CDR3 region has 17 residues. The CDR3 DNA sequence: TGCGCCAGCAGCTTGCGACTGACAGGGGATATTAATTCTGAAGCTTTCTTT. Protein: CASSLRLTGDINSEAFF.

The genes are TRBV29-1 and TRBJ1-4; D remains ambiguous. From germline, CDR1 is SQVTM and CDR2 ANQGSEA. The V gene lost 4 bases and the J gene lost 5 bases, with 5 bases spanning the gap. The CDR3 is 11 residues long. CDR3 in DNA: TGCAGCGTTGGGGTCAATGAAAAACTGTTTTTT. It translates to CSVGVNEKLFF. Together with reference TRBV29-1 and TRBJ1-4, the CDR3 gives the full variable domain: SAVISQKPSRDICQRGTSLTIQCQVDSQVTMMFWYRQQPGQSLTLIATANQGSEATYESGFVIDKFPISRPNLTFSTLTVSNMSPEDSSIYLCSVGVNEKLFFGSGTQLSVL.

Only a few counts were recorded for this clone. This chain joins TRBV6-5 and TRBJ2-7; 11 bases agree with TRBD1. CDR3 length: 15 residues. Germline trimming cut 6 bases from V and 4 bases from J; bases unmatched to any gene: 8. Germline CDR1 MNHEY, CDR2 SVGAGI. The CDR3 loop is CASSPVWDRGYEQYF. In nucleotides, the CDR3 is TGTGCCAGCAGCCCAGTATGGGACAGGGGGTACGAGCAGTACTTC.